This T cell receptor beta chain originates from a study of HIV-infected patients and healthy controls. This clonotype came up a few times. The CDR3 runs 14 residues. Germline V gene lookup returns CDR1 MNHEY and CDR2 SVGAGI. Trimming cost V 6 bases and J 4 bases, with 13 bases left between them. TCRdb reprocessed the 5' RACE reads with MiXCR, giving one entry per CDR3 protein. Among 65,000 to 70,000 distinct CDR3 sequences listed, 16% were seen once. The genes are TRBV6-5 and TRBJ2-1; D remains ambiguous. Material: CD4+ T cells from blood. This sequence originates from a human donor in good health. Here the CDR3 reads CASSPLNLYNEQFF. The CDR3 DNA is TGTGCCAGCAGCCCACTGAATTTATACAATGAGCAGTTCTTC.